The 6 T cell receptor beta chains presented below share a single source sample, sequenced in a study (dated by TCRdb to about 2015). CD4+CD25+CD127-/low cells were isolated as Tregs. Library prep was done by 5' RACE. Data came from an Illumina MiSeq. Using fastp at Q25 and MiXCR, TCRdb reprocessed the public reads and kept productive beta chains. Duplicate CDR3 protein sequences are folded into a single record with the most common DNA and genes. For this sample there are around 50,000 distinct CDR3 sequences; about 28% appear just once. The ten most abundant clones make up around 2.1% of the sample. The sample was tumor-infiltrating Tregs sorted from the breast tumor. These receptors were collected from a female donor with breast cancer.

This clonotype was found many times. The chain links TRBV20-1 to TRBJ2-1; a possible D gene is TRBD2 (5 bases). The CDR3 extends over 12 amino acids. The V end was cut by 5 bases, the J end by 7 bases, with 12 bases between. The germline CDR1 and CDR2 sequences are DFQATT and SNEGSKA (reference sequence). CDR3 amino acids: CSAGGLVNEQFF. The CDR3 DNA reads TGCAGTGCTGGCGGGTTGGTAAATGAGCAGTTCTTC.

V is TRBV7-2 and J is TRBJ2-5; possible D gene TRBD2, 6 bases. V was pared by 1 base and J by 5 bases, with 11 bases between. The CDR3 covers 14 residues. Germline CDR1 is SGHTA and CDR2 is FQGNSA. The CDR3 nucleotides read TGTGCCAGCAGCTTAGTGAGCGGAGGGGAGACCCAGTACTTC. This codes for CASSLVSGGETQYF. The full variable domain, rest sourced from reference TRBV7-2 and TRBJ2-5, is GAGVSQSPSNKVTEKGKDVELRCDPISGHTALYWYRQSLGQGLEFLIYFQGNSAPDKSGLPSDRFSAERTGGSVSTLTIQRTQQEDSAVYLCASSLVSGGETQYFGPGTRLLVL.

As concerns this clonotype: In this CDR3 the conserved last residue, phenylalanine or tryptophan, is missing, so a read error is likely. The rearrangement uses TRBV7-9 and TRBJ2-1; TRBD2 matches at 9 bases. Per the germline V gene, CDR1 is SEHNR and CDR2 is FQNEAQ (reference sequence). This CDR3 has 16 amino acids. J was trimmed by 4 bases and V by 2 bases; bases with no gene match: 6. CDR3 sequence: CASSLSLAGSYNEQFS. CDR3 sequence (DNA): TGTGCCAGCAGCTTAAGTCTAGCGGGATCATACAATGAGCAGTTCTCC.

Only a few counts were recorded for this clonotype. The V gene is TRBV6-6, the J gene TRBJ2-7; 14 bases match TRBD2. The junction had 9 bases not matched to a gene; V was cut back by 2 bases and J by 6 bases. Germline lookup yields CDR1 MNHNY and CDR2 SVGAGI (reference sequence). The CDR3 is made up of 17 amino acids. The DNA for the CDR3 is TGTGCCAGCAGTTACAGGACTAGCGGGAGGACCCCATCCGAGCAGTACTTC. Residues: CASSYRTSGRTPSEQYF.

Comment on this clonotype: Relative to the germline gene, one junction end is altered; a read error may explain this. This chain uses TRBV6-5 with TRBJ1-6; D unclear. The CDR3 length is 15 residues. Germline loops: CDR1 MNHEY, CDR2 SVGAGI. CDR3 in DNA: TGTGCCGGCAGGCGAGGGTCCTTCCAGTATTCACCCCTCCACTTT. Amino acids: CAGRRGSFQYSPLHF.

The chain carries TRBV7-3 and TRBJ1-2; no firm D call. The CDR3 totals 13 residues. V dropped 8 bases and J dropped 6 bases, with 16 bases sitting between them. Germline V gene data show CDR1 as SGHTA and CDR2 as FQGTGA. CDR3 sequence (DNA): TGTGCCAGCCGCGAAGGGATGTCGGATGGCTACACCTTC. This gives the protein CASREGMSDGYTF.